The 12 T cell receptor beta chains listed next were all sequenced from one sample in a study of OX40 agonist ivuxolimab in advanced cancers. Data came from immunoSEQ multiplex PCR; TCRdb stores just in-frame clones and leaves some out. The data show 65,000 to 85,000 clones, with roughly 85% seen just once and around 2% held by the top ten. The starting material was CD4+ or CD8+ T cells sorted from blood, obtained in a trial of the OX40 agonist ivuxolimab. These receptors originate from an adult with an advanced solid tumor such as melanoma, head and neck, liver or kidney cancer.

V usage is TRBV28 and J usage is TRBJ2-3, with 11 bases identical to TRBD1. The V gene end was trimmed by 6 bases and the J gene end by 5 bases; junction bases not matched to a gene: 10. The length of the CDR3 is 16 residues. Germline V gives CDR1 MDHEN, CDR2 SYDVKM. CDR3 protein: CASSAGDRGFIDTQYF. In DNA, the CDR3 is TGTGCCAGCAGCGCCGGGGACAGGGGGTTTATAGATACGCAGTATTTT.

V is TRBV7-2 and J is TRBJ1-2, with D perhaps TRBD1 (6 bases). CDR1 is SGHTA, CDR2 FQGNSA, per germline. The CDR3 loop spans 13 amino acids. The V end was cut by 8 bases, the J end by 1 base, with 11 bases between. CDR3 region: CASGGAHNYGYTF. The CDR3 region has the DNA TGTGCCAGCGGGGGGGCACATAACTATGGCTACACCTTC.

The genes are TRBV25-1 and TRBJ1-2, with D possibly matching TRBD1 (5 bases). Germline CDR1 is MGHDK and CDR2 is SYGVNS. This CDR3 is 16 amino acids long. V lost 3 bases and J lost 7, with 21 bases in between. This CDR3 is CASSDPLRGSLGGYTF. CDR3 DNA: TGTGCCAGCAGTGACCCCCTCCGGGGGTCTCTGGGTGGCTACACCTTC.

V is TRBV7-2 and J is TRBJ2-2; 14 nucleotides match TRBD2. This CDR3 is built from 16 residues. Germline CDR1 is SGHTA and CDR2 is FQGNSA. J gave up 9 bases and V 2 bases, and 5 bases lay outside the gene matches. The CDR3 region is CASSLPGLAGGRELFF. CDR3 DNA sequence: TGTGCCAGCAGCTTACCAGGACTAGCGGGGGGCAGGGAGCTGTTTTTT.

The chain combines TRBV5-6 with TRBJ1-4; D is undetermined. The CDR3 is 14 amino acids. CDR1 SGHDT and CDR2 YYEEEE come from the germline V gene. With 3 bases removed from V and 0 bases from J, the gap between germline ends came to 6 bases. The CDR3: CASSSGATNEKLFF. CDR3 nucleotide sequence: TGTGCCAGCAGCTCTGGAGCAACTAATGAAAAACTGTTTTTT.

The chain has TRBV7-2 and TRBJ2-1, with D possibly matching TRBD2 (7 bases). From germline, CDR1 is SGHTA and CDR2 FQGNSA. V lost 3 bases, J lost 7 bases, and 13 bases lay in between. The CDR3 contains 14 residues. CDR3 coding DNA: TGTGCCAGCAGCTTGGGCGGGGGCTTAAATGAGCAGTTCTTC. It codes for CASSLGGGLNEQFF.

V gene TRBV7-2 combines with J gene TRBJ2-7; TRBD1 agrees at 7 bases. Trimming took 10 bases from V and 4 from J; bases not matched to a gene: 13. Germline loops: CDR1 SGHTA, CDR2 FQGNSA. CDR3 length: 14 residues. DNA of the CDR3: TGTGCCACCGCCTACAACAGGGGTGGTTACGAGCAGTACTTC. Its protein is CATAYNRGGYEQYF.

This clone came up once. The chain carries TRBV7-2 and TRBJ2-5; D gene uncertain. The J call may be wrong; the DNA end is better matched by TRBJ2-7. The CDR3 is made up of 14 amino acids. CDR1 and CDR2 from the germline V gene are SGHTA and FQGNSA. CDR3 region: CASSLGRSSYEQYF. In nucleotides, the CDR3 is TGTGCCAGCAGCTTAGGACGGAGCTCCTACGAGCAGTACTTC.

The chain joins TRBV28 to TRBJ2-7, with TRBD1 matching over 7 bases. The CDR3 runs 14 residues. Germline V CDR1 and CDR2: MDHEN, SYDVKM. Trimming at V came to 5 bases and at J to 2 bases, leaving 6 bases not matched to a gene. The CDR3, as DNA: TGTGCCAGCAGTCCCCGGGACAGTGCCTACGAGCAGTACTTC. Translated: CASSPRDSAYEQYF.

The chain employs TRBV5-4 and TRBJ2-3, with TRBD2 matching over 8 bases. The ends lost 1 base at V and 5 bases at J; junction bases unmatched: 12. Germline values: CDR1 SGHNT, CDR2 YYREEE (reference sequence). The CDR3 is 17 residues long. The chain's CDR3 is CASSLNGPAGVEDTQYF. DNA for the CDR3: TGTGCCAGCAGCTTGAATGGCCCAGCGGGGGTAGAAGATACGCAGTATTTT.

The J gene is TRBJ2-3, the V gene TRBV5-1, with 13 bases identical to TRBD2. The CDR3 is 17 amino acids. CDR1 is SGHRS and CDR2 is YFSETQ in the germline V gene. V dropped 3 bases and J dropped 4; count of bases not matched to a gene: 8. The CDR3 here is CASSSLAGGPGADTQYF. The CDR3 nucleotides read TGCGCCAGCAGCTCACTAGCGGGAGGGCCTGGGGCAGATACGCAGTATTTT.

A few counts support this clone. This rearrangement joins TRBV28 to TRBJ1-5, with TRBD1 as a possible D gene (6 bases). CDR3 length: 13 amino acids. Per germline, CDR1 MDHEN and CDR2 SYDVKM. The ends were cut back, 5 bases at V and 4 bases at J, with 9 bases in the middle. In nucleotides, the CDR3 is TGTGCCAGCAGTGTACAGGGTAATCAGCCCCAGCATTTT. Encoded protein: CASSVQGNQPQHF.